A single sample gave rise to the 21 T cell receptor beta chains below, sequenced in a study of T cell responses to AZD1222 COVID-19 vaccine. Here immunoSEQ multiplex PCR was the method, and the copy in TCRdb shows in-frame clones only, minus some. Of roughly 81,000 clones detected, 80% to 90% appear once; the ten largest clones hold under 20%. Sample: peripheral blood, taken on day 0 of AZD1222 vaccination. These receptor sequences come from an adult in good health.

The genes are TRBV3-1 (or the pseudogene TRBV3-2) and TRBJ1-1, with D perhaps matching TRBD1 (5 bases). Looked up from germline, CDR1 is LGHDT and CDR2 is YNNKEL (reference sequence). Trimming removed 2 bases from V and 5 bases from J, with 12 bases in between. The CDR3 is made up of 14 amino acids. This CDR3 reads CASSQLDRGTEAFF. The CDR3 region has the DNA TGTGCCAGCAGCCAATTGGACCGGGGGACTGAAGCTTTCTTT.

This chain uses TRBV28 with TRBJ2-7; TRBD1 or TRBD2 may be the D gene (5 bases each). V lost 5 bases and J 3 bases, leaving 14 bases between the germline ends. Germline CDR1 is MDHEN and CDR2 is SYDVKM. The CDR3 sequence is 14 residues long. The CDR3 here is CASSPGGQGYEQYF. For the CDR3, the DNA is TGTGCCAGCAGTCCCGGCGGGCAGGGCTACGAGCAGTACTTC.

This clone was seen a few times. The V call is TRBV28, the J call TRBJ1-6; D gene uncertain. CDR3 length: 13 amino acids. Germline V gene sequence: CDR1 MDHEN, CDR2 SYDVKM. Trimming stripped 7 bases from V and 5 bases from J, with 9 bases between. The CDR3, as DNA: TGTGCCAGCACCCGGGTCAATAATTCACCCCTCCACTTT. Translation: CASTRVNNSPLHF.

The CDR3 loop is CAWTLGSSYEQYF. CDR3 DNA sequence: TGTGCCTGGACGTTGGGAAGCTCCTACGAGCAGTACTTC. The chain couples TRBV30 to TRBJ2-7; no firm D call. Germline V lookup: CDR1 GTSNPN, CDR2 SVGIG (reference sequence). V lost 4 bases and J lost 0, with 10 bases in between. The CDR3 is 13 residues long. Looking up the rest from reference TRBV30 and TRBJ2-7 gives the full variable domain: SQTIHQWPATLVQPVGSPLSLECTVEGTSNPNLYWYRQAAGRGLQLLFYSVGIGQISSEVPQNLSASRPQDRQFILSSKKLLLSDSGFYLCAWTLGSSYEQYFGPGTRLTVT.

The gene calls are TRBV12-3 or TRBV12-4 and TRBJ2-6, with D possibly being TRBD2 (6 bases). This CDR3 region has 13 residues. The germline V and J ends were trimmed by 8 bases and 5 bases, with 10 bases remaining between them. CDR3 coding DNA: TGTGCCAGCGGGGGGAGTTGGGCCAACGTCCTGACTTTC. It encodes CASGGSWANVLTF.

Notes on this clone: Different DNA sequences within this sample yield the same CDR3. This chain connects TRBV7-2 to TRBJ2-1; TRBD2 matches 11 bases. This CDR3 spans 16 amino acids. V lost 5 bases to trimming and J lost 3 bases; unmatched junction nucleotides: 6. Germline-derived CDR1 and CDR2 are SGHTA and FQGNSA. This CDR3 is CASSIAGTSGYNEQFF. CDR3 DNA: TGTGCCAGCAGCATCGCCGGGACTAGCGGCTACAATGAGCAGTTCTTC.

The chain employs TRBV21-1 and TRBJ2-6; TRBD2 is taken as the D call from the table, unchecked against the DNA. TRBV21-1 is a recognized pseudogene. The CDR3 consists of 22 residues. The CDR3 DNA is TGTGCCAGCAGCAAGCAACATCCCGCGGGACTTCAGTATTTATCTGGGGCCAACGTCCTGACTTTC. This codes for CASSKQHPAGLQYLSGANVLTF.

DNA of the CDR3: TGTGCCTGGAGTGTAAGGACGGCTAATGAAAAACTGTTTTTT. Encoded protein: CAWSVRTANEKLFF. The chain has TRBV30 and TRBJ1-4; D remains unclear. V was cut by 0 bases and J by 3 bases, with 8 bases left in between. The germline V gene encodes CDR1 GTSNPN and CDR2 SVGIG (reference sequence). The CDR3 is made up of 14 amino acids.

This rearrangement joins TRBV19 to TRBJ2-1; possible D gene TRBD2, 5 bases. Germline CDR1 reads LNHDA; CDR2 reads SQIVND (reference sequence). V lost 4 bases and J lost 0, with 13 bases in between. The CDR3 extends over 16 amino acids. The CDR3 nucleotides read TGTGCCAGTAGTAGAGAGGGCGGCCGCTCCTACAATGAGCAGTTCTTC. Its translation: CASSREGGRSYNEQFF.

The chain is built from TRBV6-6 and TRBJ1-1; no clear D gene. Germline CDR1 and CDR2: MNHNY and SVGAGI (reference sequence). This CDR3 is built from 12 residues. Trimming took off 6 bases at V and 11 bases at J, with 16 bases between the two ends. The CDR3 nucleotides are TGTGCCAGCAGACCGGACCGCCCCGAGGCTTTCTTT. This sequence encodes CASRPDRPEAFF.

This chain connects TRBV27 to TRBJ1-5; the match to TRBD1 covers 8 bases. With 6 bases clipped from V and 3 bases from J, the junction kept 4 bases outside the gene matches. There are 14 residues in the CDR3. Germline V gives CDR1 MNHEY, CDR2 SMNVEV (reference sequence). In DNA form, the CDR3 reads TGTGCCAGCAGACCGACAGGGGCCAATCAGCCCCAGCATTTT. This sequence encodes CASRPTGANQPQHF.

The chain is built from TRBV27 and TRBJ2-7; D possibly corresponds to TRBD2 (5 bases). The ends were cut back, 3 bases at V and 4 bases at J, with 13 bases in the middle. Germline CDR1 reads MNHEY; CDR2 reads SMNVEV (reference sequence). This CDR3 is built from 14 residues. The CDR3 here is CASSLEVSGYEQYF. CDR3 DNA: TGTGCCAGCAGTTTGGAGGTCTCCGGGTACGAGCAGTACTTC.

V is TRBV5-4 and J is TRBJ2-4; perhaps TRBD1 as D (6 bases). CDR1 and CDR2 from the germline V gene are SGHNT and YYREEE (reference sequence). Trimming took off 4 bases at V and 5 bases at J, with 10 bases between the two ends. The CDR3 is made up of 13 amino acids. The CDR3, as DNA: TGTGCCAGCAGCACGGACAGAGAAAACATTCAGTACTTC. This sequence encodes CASSTDRENIQYF.

This sequence joins TRBV6-5 and TRBJ2-1; D perhaps matches TRBD2 (6 bases). Germline lookup yields CDR1 MNHEY and CDR2 SVGAGI. Trimming left V 8 bases short and J 7 bases short, with 18 bases between. This CDR3 region has 14 residues. As DNA, the CDR3 is TGTGCCAGCTATTCGGGCTCGGCGGGGAATGAGCAGTTCTTC. Translation: CASYSGSAGNEQFF.

The V gene is TRBV7-9, the J gene TRBJ1-2, with 7 bases matching TRBD1. Germline trimming cut 4 bases from V and 5 bases from J; bases unmatched to any gene: 10. The CDR3 is 15 amino acids. Per the germline V gene, CDR1 is SEHNR and CDR2 is FQNEAQ (reference sequence). The CDR3 sequence is CASSWNRDSYYGYTF. The CDR3 coding sequence is TGTGCCAGCAGCTGGAACCGGGACAGTTATTATGGCTACACCTTC.

The chain is built from TRBV4-1 and TRBJ2-1; the D gene is possibly TRBD2 (5 bases). The V gene lost 3 bases and the J gene lost 4 bases, with 16 bases spanning the gap. CDR1 and CDR2 (germline): MGHRA, YSYEKL. This CDR3 has 16 amino acids. CDR3 residues: CASSQPGSRQYNEQFF. As DNA, the CDR3 is TGCGCCAGCAGCCAGCCGGGATCACGGCAATACAATGAGCAGTTCTTC.

J is TRBJ1-1 and V is TRBV19; weak D call: TRBD1 (5 bases). V lost 3 bases and J 3 bases, leaving 8 bases between the germline ends. The CDR3 length is 13 residues. Germline loops: CDR1 LNHDA, CDR2 SQIVND (reference sequence). CDR3 residues: CASSIRGDTEAFF. DNA of the CDR3: TGTGCCAGTAGTATTCGGGGGGACACTGAAGCTTTCTTT.

The gene calls are TRBV11-3 and TRBJ2-1; no firm D call. Germline lookup yields CDR1 SGHNT and CDR2 YENEEA. Trimming removed 5 bases at V and 4 bases at J, with 6 bases between. There are 12 residues in the CDR3. The CDR3 coding sequence is TGTGCCAGCAGCAACAGTTACAATGAGCAGTTCTTC. Translated: CASSNSYNEQFF. Complete variable domain (other parts from reference TRBV11-3 and TRBJ2-1): EAGVVQSPRYKIIEKKQPVAFWCNPISGHNTLYWYLQNLGQGPELLIRYENEEAVDDSQLPKDRFSAERLKGVDSTLKIQPAELGDSAVYLCASSNSYNEQFFGPGTRLTVL.

This clone appeared a single time. J is TRBJ2-3 and V is TRBV6-5, with 7 nucleotides matching TRBD1. Trimming removed 4 bases from V and 5 bases from J; junction bases left unmatched: 9. The germline gives CDR1 MNHEY, CDR2 SVGAGI. The CDR3 sequence is 15 residues long. The CDR3 sequence: CASSFRRSGGDTQYF. For the CDR3, the DNA is TGTGCCAGCAGTTTTCGTCGGTCAGGGGGAGATACGCAGTATTTT.

V is TRBV5-5 and J is TRBJ1-5; D gene uncertain. The germline gives CDR1 SGHKS, CDR2 YYEKEE (reference sequence). Trimming shortened V by 4 bases and J by 2 bases, and 13 bases separated the two germline ends. CDR3 length: 15 residues. CDR3 residues: CASSGQPTGNQPQHF. As DNA, the CDR3 is TGTGCCAGCAGCGGCCAACCGACTGGCAATCAGCCCCAGCATTTT.

The V and J genes are TRBV6-5 and TRBJ2-7, with 11 nucleotides matching TRBD1. V was pared by 8 bases and J by 2 bases, with 8 bases of the junction left unmatched. The CDR3 is made up of 15 amino acids. Germline assignment: CDR1 MNHEY and CDR2 SVGAGI. CDR3 in DNA: TGTGCCAGCTCCTTAGGACAGGGGGCCGCCTACGAGCAGTACTTC. It specifies CASSLGQGAAYEQYF.